A single sample is the source of the 21 T cell receptor beta chains below, sequenced in a study of blood T cell repertoires in COVID-19. The repertoire was sequenced with immunoSEQ multiplex PCR; TCRdb's copy has only in-frame clones and lacks some. The repertoire holds 200,000 to 250,000 clones, with 75% to 90% as singletons. Sequencing input: PBMCs or T cells enriched from blood (not recorded which). Receptors were obtained from a woman aged 18-29 years in a cohort exposed to, infected with or recovered from COVID-19 (not recorded which).

DNA for the CDR3: TGTGCCAGCTCCCCCACTAGCGGGAGGGCCTTCGTCGAGCAGTACTTC. Translated: CASSPTSGRAFVEQYF. The chain is built from TRBV18 and TRBJ2-7; 13 bases agree with TRBD2. The V and J ends lost 6 bases and 6 bases, in that order; junction bases with no gene match: 11. This CDR3 spans 16 amino acids. In germline, CDR1 is KGHSH, CDR2 LQKENI.

The chain carries TRBV7-2 and TRBJ2-2; D might be TRBD1 (5 bases). V was clipped by 5 bases and J by 4 bases, with 11 bases between them. CDR3 size: 14 residues. Germline loops: CDR1 SGHTA, CDR2 FQGNSA. The CDR3 sequence: CASSPTVSTGELFF. The CDR3 nucleotides read TGTGCCAGCAGCCCGACAGTAAGCACCGGGGAGCTGTTTTTT.

V gene TRBV6-5 combines with J gene TRBJ1-5; D is ambiguous. This CDR3 contains 14 residues. Trimming stripped 6 bases from V and 6 bases from J, with 15 bases between. Germline V gene sequence: CDR1 MNHEY, CDR2 SVGAGI. CDR3 sequence reads: CASSPEEWSQPQHF. The CDR3 DNA sequence: TGTGCCAGCAGCCCGGAAGAGTGGAGTCAGCCCCAGCATTTT.

The chain combines TRBV2 with TRBJ2-5, with 16 bases matching TRBD2. V lost 2 bases, J lost 5 bases, and 5 bases stayed unmatched. The CDR3 is made up of 17 amino acids. Germline V gene sequence: CDR1 SNHLY, CDR2 FYNNEI. The DNA for the CDR3 is TGTGCCAGCAGTGAATGGGGACTAGCGGGGGGGACTGAGACCCAGTACTTC. This translates into CASSEWGLAGGTETQYF.

The CDR3 region has the DNA TGTGCCAGCAAGCTAGCGGGGGGTGACGCAGATACGCAGTATTTT. It yields the protein CASKLAGGDADTQYF. The V gene is TRBV11-2, the J gene TRBJ2-3; TRBD2 matches at 11 bases. CDR1 and CDR2 (germline): SGHAT, FQNNGV. The CDR3 totals 15 residues. The J segment lost 4 bases and the V segment lost 7 bases, leaving 7 bases of the junction unmatched.

This sequence joins TRBV28 and TRBJ1-4, with TRBD1 identical over 8 bases. CDR1 is MDHEN, CDR2 SYDVKM, per germline. The CDR3 extends over 16 amino acids. The V and J ends lost 3 bases and 2 bases, in that order; junction bases with no gene match: 5. CDR3: CASSLPQGATNEKLFF. In DNA, the CDR3 is TGTGCCAGCAGTTTGCCCCAGGGGGCCACTAATGAAAAACTGTTTTTT.

Concerning this clone: Sequence at one end of the junction differs from germline and may be a read error. V gene TRBV7-7 combines with J gene TRBJ1-3, with 7 bases matching TRBD1. The CDR3 is made up of 15 amino acids. The germline V gene encodes CDR1 SSHAT and CDR2 FNYEAQ (reference sequence). CDR3 in amino acids: CASSLGQERGNTIYF. In nucleotides, the CDR3 is TGTGCTAGCAGCTTAGGACAGGAACGTGGAAACACCATATATTTT.

The V gene is TRBV7-9, the J gene TRBJ1-1; 7 positions agree with TRBD1. Germline V CDR1 and CDR2: SEHNR, FQNEAQ (reference sequence). CDR3 length: 16 amino acids. Unmatched junction bases numbered 14, after V lost 5 bases and J lost 5 bases. CDR3 sequence: CASSPGGRDSNTEAFF. For the CDR3, the DNA is TGTGCCAGCAGCCCGGGGGGGCGGGACAGCAATACTGAAGCTTTCTTT.

This sequence joins TRBV6-5 and TRBJ2-1, with a tentative D call TRBD2 (6 bases). CDR3 length: 15 amino acids. Trimming took 4 bases from V and 7 from J, leaving 17 bases between them. The germline gives CDR1 MNHEY, CDR2 SVGAGI. CDR3 residues: CASSLLAERGNEQFF. CDR3 DNA: TGTGCCAGCAGTTTATTAGCGGAACGTGGGAATGAGCAGTTCTTC.

The chain has TRBV21-1 and TRBJ2-1; the table's D call, TRBD2, has no DNA check behind it. TRBV21-1 is a pseudogene segment. The CDR3 loop spans 16 amino acids. The DNA for the CDR3 is TGTGCCAGCAGCAAAGGGTACCCCGGCGGATCCAATGAGCAGTTCTTC. It translates to CASSKGYPGGSNEQFF.

The chain recombines TRBV7-9 with TRBJ2-2; 9 bases line up with TRBD1. The CDR3 has 15 amino acids. The V gene end was trimmed by 5 bases and the J gene end by 4 bases; junction bases not matched to a gene: 5. The germline CDR1 and CDR2 sequences are SEHNR and FQNEAQ (reference sequence). CDR3 in amino acids: CASSNRDRVTGELFF. Here the CDR3 DNA reads TGTGCCAGCAGCAACCGGGACAGGGTCACCGGGGAGCTGTTTTTT. The full variable domain, in which reference TRBV7-9 and TRBJ2-2 provide the parts outside the CDR3, is DTGVSQNPRHKITKRGQNVTFRCDPISEHNRLYWYRQTLGQGPEFLTYFQNEAQLEKSRLLSDRFSAERPKGSFSTLEIQRTEQGDSAMYLCASSNRDRVTGELFFGEGSRLTVL.

The chain uses TRBV19 and TRBJ1-1; D gene uncertain. Germline CDR1 is LNHDA and CDR2 is SQIVND (reference sequence). Trimming cost V 4 bases and J 4 bases, with 10 bases left between them. This CDR3 contains 13 residues. CDR3 bases: TGTGCCAGTAGTACAGACCTAGGCACTGAAGCTTTCTTT. This encodes CASSTDLGTEAFF.

DNA of the CDR3: TGTGCCAGCAGCTGGAGCGGGCAAGAGACCCAGTACTTC. Amino acids: CASSWSGQETQYF. This chain uses TRBV28 with TRBJ2-5; perhaps TRBD2 as D (6 bases). The CDR3 has 13 amino acids. Germline V CDR1 and CDR2: MDHEN, SYDVKM. With 6 bases removed from V and 2 bases from J, the gap between germline ends came to 10 bases.

The V and J genes are TRBV6-1 and TRBJ1-3; possibly TRBD1 for D (5 bases). CDR1 is MNHNS, CDR2 SASEGT, per germline. Between the trimmed V and J ends, which lost 2 bases and 1 base, there was a span of 12 bases. The CDR3 is 16 residues long. The CDR3 loop reads CASSERARGSGNTIYF. CDR3 sequence (DNA): TGTGCCAGCAGTGAACGAGCCCGGGGGTCTGGAAACACCATATATTTT.

V and J are TRBV7-8 and TRBJ2-7; 7 positions match TRBD1. Germline CDR1 is SGHVS and CDR2 is FQNEAQ. V was clipped by 5 bases and J by 5 bases; unmatched bases: 6. The CDR3 sequence is 13 residues long. CDR3 sequence reads: CASSLDRANEQYF. DNA for the CDR3: TGTGCCAGCAGCCTTGACAGGGCCAACGAGCAGTACTTC.

The chain carries TRBV27 and TRBJ2-1; 7 nucleotides match TRBD1. The germline CDR1 and CDR2 sequences are MNHEY and SMNVEV (reference sequence). CDR3 length: 15 residues. J lost 3 bases, V lost 7 bases, and 9 bases had no gene match. As DNA, the CDR3 is TGTGCCAGCAACCATCGAGGACAGGACTACAATGAGCAGTTCTTC. The encoded protein is CASNHRGQDYNEQFF.

In this sample, this clone turned up a few times. This rearrangement joins TRBV6-2 or TRBV6-3 to TRBJ1-1; unclear D gene. This CDR3 comprises 16 residues. Per germline, CDR1 MNHEY and CDR2 SVGEGT. V lost 2 bases and J 0 bases, leaving 13 bases between the germline ends. CDR3 bases: TGTGCCAGCAGTTACAGTCAGGTTTCCATGAACACTGAAGCTTTCTTT. It encodes CASSYSQVSMNTEAFF.

The rearrangement links TRBV11-1 to TRBJ1-5; 10 positions agree with TRBD1. V gave up 5 bases and J gave up 1 base; unmatched junction bases: 2. The CDR3 contains 15 residues. CDR1 SGHAT and CDR2 FQDESV come from the germline V gene (reference sequence). CDR3 loop: CASSRDRGSNQPQHF. Written as DNA, the CDR3 is TGTGCCAGCAGCCGGGACAGGGGAAGCAATCAGCCCCAGCATTTT.

The chain recombines TRBV19 with TRBJ2-1, with a possible D match to TRBD2 (6 bases). Looked up from germline, CDR1 is LNHDA and CDR2 is SQIVND (reference sequence). V lost 8 bases to trimming and J lost 3 bases, with 20 bases between them. CDR3 size: 16 residues. CDR3 loop: CASAQARRGDYNEQFF. The CDR3 DNA follows: TGTGCCAGTGCCCAGGCCCGGCGGGGAGACTACAATGAGCAGTTCTTC.

The CDR3 nucleotides are TGTGCTAGTGGTTTGGTGTTAGCTCCCTACGAGCAGTACTTC. This sequence encodes CASGLVLAPYEQYF. The V call is TRBV12-5, the J call TRBJ2-7; D not resolved. CDR1 and CDR2 (germline): LGHNT, FRNRAP. The V gene lost 0 bases and the J gene lost 2 bases, with 8 bases spanning the gap. The CDR3 runs 14 residues.

Turning to this clone: This sample also contains other DNA sequences that code for the same CDR3. J is TRBJ2-7 and V is TRBV6-5; maybe TRBD1 (5 bases). The CDR3 length is 15 residues. The germline gives CDR1 MNHEY, CDR2 SVGAGI. V shed 0 bases and J shed 0 bases, with 9 bases lying between them. The CDR3 DNA follows: TGTGCCAGCAGTTACTCAGGAACAGGCTCCTACGAGCAGTACTTC. The encoded protein is CASSYSGTGSYEQYF.